These 20 T cell receptor beta chains were all obtained from the same sample, sequenced in a study of cytomegalovirus exposure and HLA in healthy donors. Researchers ran the PCR with 60 Vbeta and 13 Jbeta primers. Generated by immunoSEQ multiplex PCR, the TCRdb table keeps only in-frame clones and is missing some. The sample yields some 180,000 clones, over 75% seen once. The sequenced sample consisted of PBMCs. The receptors here all came from a woman in her forties or fifties in good health and CMV-seronegative.

The CDR3 nucleotides are TGTGCCAGCAGTTACTCCTTCCTGTTGCCCCAGCATTTT. Translated, it gives CASSYSFLLPQHF. The V and J genes are TRBV6-6 and TRBJ1-5; D not resolved. This CDR3 has 13 residues. The V and J ends lost 0 bases and 9 bases respectively, with 9 bases between them. From germline, CDR1 is MNHNY and CDR2 SVGAGI (reference sequence).

The rearrangement joins TRBV28 to TRBJ2-1; the D gene is possibly TRBD1 (5 bases). Germline V gene lookup returns CDR1 MDHEN and CDR2 SYDVKM. The CDR3 consists of 13 residues. Between the trimmed V and J ends, which lost 4 bases and 6 bases, there was a span of 10 bases. The CDR3 DNA follows: TGTGCCAGCAGTTACTTCCAGGGCAATGAGCAGTTCTTC. Its protein is CASSYFQGNEQFF.

This chain connects TRBV10-3 to TRBJ1-2; 7 bases line up with TRBD1. The CDR3 has 15 amino acids. The ends lost 10 bases at V and 1 base at J; junction bases unmatched: 12. CDR1 is ENHRY, CDR2 SYGVKD, per germline. CDR3 protein: CATKMEGQFNYGYTF. As DNA, the CDR3 is TGTGCCACGAAAATGGAGGGACAGTTTAACTATGGCTACACCTTC.

This chain joins TRBV27 and TRBJ2-5, with D possibly matching TRBD2 (5 bases). CDR3 length equals 14 residues. Between the trimmed V and J ends, which lost 6 bases and 7 bases, there was a span of 18 bases. Germline assignment: CDR1 MNHEY and CDR2 SMNVEV (reference sequence). The CDR3 DNA is TGTGCCAGCAGATATGAAAGCGGAACGGGGACCCAGTACTTC. It codes for CASRYESGTGTQYF.

The chain uses TRBV5-4 and TRBJ2-5; 11 nucleotides align to TRBD2. The CDR3 spans 19 residues. Germline CDR1 reads SGHNT; CDR2 reads YYREEE (reference sequence). V lost 0 bases and J lost 5; bases outside the gene matches: 15. The CDR3: CASSLALVAGGPGYETQYF. DNA of the CDR3: TGTGCCAGCAGCTTGGCCCTGGTAGCGGGAGGGCCTGGATATGAGACCCAGTACTTC.

The chain recombines TRBV5-1 with TRBJ2-1; D remains unclear. This CDR3 comprises 13 residues. The V and J ends lost 4 bases and 4 bases respectively, with 9 bases between them. The germline V gene has CDR1 SGHRS and CDR2 YFSETQ. The CDR3 here is CASSHGSYNEQFF. In DNA, the CDR3 is TGCGCCAGCAGCCACGGGTCATACAATGAGCAGTTCTTC.

This clone was counted a few times. Other DNA sequences in this specimen translate into the identical CDR3. CDR3 protein: CASSRDRVDEKLFF. The CDR3 DNA reads TGTGCCAGCAGCCGGGACAGGGTGGATGAAAAACTGTTTTTT. The gene calls are TRBV27 and TRBJ1-4; TRBD1 agrees at 9 bases. CDR3 length: 14 residues. CDR1 MNHEY and CDR2 SMNVEV come from the germline V gene (reference sequence). The V and J ends lost 6 bases and 6 bases, in that order; junction bases with no gene match: 5.

V gene TRBV7-3 combines with J gene TRBJ2-7, with a possible D match to TRBD1 (5 bases). This CDR3 region has 15 residues. CDR1 is SGHTA and CDR2 is FQGTGA in the germline V gene. Between the trimmed V and J ends, which lost 1 base and 0 bases, there was a span of 10 bases. The CDR3 loop reads CASSLSGQSSYEQYF. As DNA, the CDR3 is TGTGCCAGCAGCTTAAGTGGACAAAGCTCCTACGAGCAGTACTTC.

CDR3 protein: CASSSIIGGQSNQPQHF. CDR3 nucleotide sequence: TGTGCCAGCAGTTCCATTATCGGGGGACAGAGCAATCAGCCCCAGCATTTT. The chain has TRBV6-4 and TRBJ1-5; 7 bases fit TRBD1. The CDR3 covers 17 residues. The V gene end was trimmed by 5 bases and the J gene end by 1 base; junction bases not matched to a gene: 11. Germline-derived CDR1 and CDR2 are MRHNA and SNTAGT.

The chain couples TRBV19 to TRBJ1-1, with D hard to call. This CDR3 has 14 amino acids. CDR1 LNHDA and CDR2 SQIVND come from the germline V gene (reference sequence). V was shortened by 5 bases and J by 0 bases, with 10 bases between the two germline ends. CDR3 in DNA: TGTGCCAGTAGTGCGAATAGAATGAACACTGAAGCTTTCTTT. This gives the protein CASSANRMNTEAFF.

This chain joins TRBV7-9 and TRBJ2-5; tentative D call: TRBD1 (5 bases). The J call may be wrong; the DNA end is better matched by TRBJ2-7. Per germline, CDR1 SEHNR and CDR2 FQNEAQ (reference sequence). The CDR3 has 13 residues. The CDR3, as DNA: TGTGCCAGCAGCTCAGGGTCCCCCTACGAGCAGTACTTC. Translated: CASSSGSPYEQYF.

The genes are TRBV27 and TRBJ1-2, with 7 positions matching TRBD1. V dropped 6 bases and J dropped 7; count of bases not matched to a gene: 2. CDR1 and CDR2 (germline): MNHEY, SMNVEV (reference sequence). The CDR3 runs 11 residues. The CDR3 protein is CASRQGLGYTF. CDR3 bases: TGTGCCAGCAGACAGGGGCTTGGCTACACCTTC.

The chain recombines TRBV7-2 with TRBJ1-1; 12 positions agree with TRBD1. The CDR3 is made up of 19 amino acids. V dropped 0 bases and J dropped 6; count of bases not matched to a gene: 14. Germline V CDR1 and CDR2: SGHTA, FQGNSA. In nucleotides, the CDR3 is TGTGCCAGCAGCTTAGCCTCCTTGACCACCCGGGACAGGGGGCCTGAAGCTTTCTTT. Translating gives CASSLASLTTRDRGPEAFF. Full variable domain (missing parts from reference TRBV7-2 and TRBJ1-1): GAGVSQSPSNKVTEKGKDVELRCDPISGHTALYWYRQSLGQGLEFLIYFQGNSAPDKSGLPSDRFSAERTGGSVSTLTIQRTQQEDSAVYLCASSLASLTTRDRGPEAFFGQGTRLTVV.

The chain couples TRBV6-1 to TRBJ1-5; D is unresolved. Trimming took off 6 bases at V and 6 bases at J, with 12 bases between the two ends. Looked up from germline, CDR1 is MNHNS and CDR2 is SASEGT. The CDR3 runs 13 residues. CDR3 nucleotide sequence: TGTGCCAGCAGCCCTACTTTCGGTCAGCCCCAGCATTTT. This sequence encodes CASSPTFGQPQHF.

The J gene is TRBJ2-7, the V gene TRBV4-1; tentative D call: TRBD2 (6 bases). V was cut by 5 bases and J by 7 bases, with 15 bases left in between. The germline V gene has CDR1 MGHRA and CDR2 YSYEKL. CDR3 size: 13 residues. The CDR3 protein is CASSVNPGGEQYF. For the CDR3, the DNA is TGCGCCAGCAGCGTGAATCCCGGAGGGGAGCAGTACTTC.

V is TRBV11-2 and J is TRBJ1-2; D not certain. Germline values: CDR1 SGHAT, CDR2 FQNNGV. The CDR3 is 15 residues long. V shed 9 bases and J shed 2 bases, with 19 bases lying between them. CDR3 nucleotide sequence: TGTGCCAGTCAAGTAACTCGGCGGAACAACTATGGCTACACCTTC. Residues: CASQVTRRNNYGYTF.

The chain has TRBV11-3 and TRBJ2-7; maybe TRBD2 (5 bases). Trimming removed 5 bases from V and 0 bases from J, with 23 bases in between. The CDR3 covers 18 residues. CDR1 SGHNT and CDR2 YENEEA come from the germline V gene. CDR3 DNA sequence: TGTGCCAGCAGCCCTCCCGAGCGGTTCCCCCCAACCTCCTACGAGCAGTACTTC. It is translated as CASSPPERFPPTSYEQYF. The variable domain in full, completed from reference TRBV11-3 and TRBJ2-7, reads EAGVVQSPRYKIIEKKQPVAFWCNPISGHNTLYWYLQNLGQGPELLIRYENEEAVDDSQLPKDRFSAERLKGVDSTLKIQPAELGDSAVYLCASSPPERFPPTSYEQYFGPGTRLTVT.

The genes are TRBV7-2 and TRBJ2-3; 7 bases are a match to TRBD1. CDR1 and CDR2 from the germline V gene are SGHTA and FQGNSA. After removal of 5 bases from V and 4 bases from J, the junction contained 9 bases not matched to a gene. This CDR3 has 15 amino acids. The chain's CDR3 is CASSLTGALPDTQYF. CDR3 coding DNA: TGTGCCAGCAGCCTCACAGGGGCCCTCCCAGATACGCAGTATTTT.

This clone appeared a single time. CDR3 residues: CASSYSTTSGGNEQFF. The DNA for the CDR3 is TGTGCCAGCAGTTACTCGACAACTAGCGGAGGGAATGAGCAGTTCTTC. The chain is built from TRBV6-5 and TRBJ2-1; 8 bases are shared with TRBD2. The junction had 8 bases not matched to a gene; V was cut back by 0 bases and J by 7 bases. CDR3 size: 16 residues. Germline CDR1 MNHEY, CDR2 SVGAGI.

This chain joins TRBV4-1 and TRBJ2-3; D may be TRBD2 (5 bases). The CDR3 runs 17 residues. Germline V CDR1 and CDR2: MGHRA, YSYEKL. Deletions cut 4 bases from V and 1 base from J, with 18 bases between. The CDR3 DNA sequence: TGCGCCAGCAGCCCGCCCCCGGGGTCGTCGCGCACAGATACGCAGTATTTT. The encoded protein is CASSPPPGSSRTDTQYF.